This T cell receptor beta chain derives from a study of OX40 agonist ivuxolimab in advanced cancers. Overall study: Three patients had partial responses: one hepatocellular carcinoma, two cutaneous melanoma.

About this clone itself: Its cognate antigen is unknown.

The germline V and J ends were trimmed by 0 bases and 7 bases, with 14 bases remaining between them. This CDR3 is built from 15 residues. CDR1 and CDR2 (germline): SGDLS, YYNGEE. Study-wide findings and caveats: CD8+ T cells showed, on average, more clonal expansion than CD4+ cells. Among some nonresponders, normalized T-cell clonal expansion was also low.

Sequencing was performed with immunoSEQ multiplex PCR; in TCRdb, only in-frame clones are kept and a portion is missing. The sample lists around 58,000 clones, 70% to 90% occurring once. The chain employs TRBV9 and TRBJ2-1; D is perhaps TRBD1 or TRBD2 (6 bases each). This material consisted of CD4+ or CD8+ T cells sorted from blood, taken in a trial of the OX40 agonist ivuxolimab. The clonotype comes from an adult with an advanced solid tumor such as melanoma, head and neck, liver or kidney cancer. This CDR3 is CASSVALQGGNEQFF. DNA for the CDR3: TGTGCCAGCAGCGTAGCCCTACAGGGAGGAAATGAGCAGTTCTTC. The whole variable domain, remainder taken from reference TRBV9 and TRBJ2-1, is DSGVTQTPKHLITATGQRVTLRCSPRSGDLSVYWYQQSLDQGLQFLIQYYNGEERAKGNILERFSAQQFPDLHSELNLSSLELGDSALYFCASSVALQGGNEQFFGPGTRLTVL.